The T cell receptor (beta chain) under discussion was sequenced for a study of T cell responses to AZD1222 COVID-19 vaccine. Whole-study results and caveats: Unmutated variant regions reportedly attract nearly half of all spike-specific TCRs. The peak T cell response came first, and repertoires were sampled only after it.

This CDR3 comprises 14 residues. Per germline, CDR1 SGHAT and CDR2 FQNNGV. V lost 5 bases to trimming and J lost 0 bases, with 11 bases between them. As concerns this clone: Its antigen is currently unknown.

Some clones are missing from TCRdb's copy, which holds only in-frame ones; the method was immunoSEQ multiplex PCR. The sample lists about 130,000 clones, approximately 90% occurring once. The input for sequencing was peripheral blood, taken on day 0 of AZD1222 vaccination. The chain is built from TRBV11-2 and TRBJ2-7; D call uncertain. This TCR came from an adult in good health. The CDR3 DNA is TGTGCCAGCAGCCCTGACCCAGTCTCCTACGAGCAGTACTTC. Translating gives CASSPDPVSYEQYF.